Each of the 8 T cell receptor beta chains below was sequenced from the same sample in a study of memory CD4+ T cells and cytomegalovirus serostatus. Method: immunoSEQ multiplex PCR; TCRdb's copy keeps in-frame clones and lacks some. The data contain about 75,000 clones, about 78% of them singletons. Single viable CD3+CD4+CD8-CD45RO+ cells were sorted as the memory CD4+ T cells. Specimen: memory CD4+ T cells from blood. These receptors were collected from an adult in good health and CMV-seropositive.

This rearrangement joins TRBV7-2 to TRBJ2-2, with D unresolved. Between the trimmed V and J ends, which lost 2 bases and 0 bases, there was a span of 7 bases. CDR1 and CDR2 (germline): SGHTA, FQGNSA. The CDR3 has 15 amino acids. CDR3 sequence reads: CASSLLGANTGELFF. The DNA for the CDR3 is TGTGCCAGCAGCTTACTAGGCGCGAACACCGGGGAGCTGTTTTTT.

This clone turned up a few times. This chain connects TRBV5-4 to TRBJ1-4; D is perhaps TRBD1 (6 bases). V dropped 1 base and J dropped 3 bases, with 10 bases sitting between them. This CDR3 has 15 amino acids. Germline V CDR1 and CDR2: SGHNT, YYREEE (reference sequence). CDR3 in DNA: TGTGCCAGCAGCTTGCAGGGGATCGCTAATGAAAAACTGTTTTTT. Protein: CASSLQGIANEKLFF. Drawing the rest from reference TRBV5-4 and TRBJ1-4, the complete variable domain is ETGVTQSPTHLIKTRGQQVTLRCSSQSGHNTVSWYQQALGQGPQFIFQYYREEENGRGNFPPRFSGLQFPNYSSELNVNALELDDSALYLCASSLQGIANEKLFFGSGTQLSVL.

This chain uses TRBV6-5 with TRBJ1-3; the D is unclear. Looked up from germline, CDR1 is MNHEY and CDR2 is SVGAGI. This CDR3 spans 12 amino acids. V was shortened by 8 bases and J by 0 bases, with 5 bases between the two germline ends. The CDR3 coding sequence is TGTGCCAGCTACCCCTCTGGAAACACCATATATTTT. Protein: CASYPSGNTIYF.

This clone appeared once. The J gene is TRBJ2-7, the V gene TRBV6-6, with 7 positions matching TRBD1. The germline V gene has CDR1 MNHNY and CDR2 SVGAGI (reference sequence). Germline trimming cut 8 bases from V and 0 bases from J; bases unmatched to any gene: 4. The CDR3 has 13 residues. CDR3 amino acids: CASWDSRSYEQYF. For the CDR3, the DNA is TGTGCCAGCTGGGACAGCCGCTCCTACGAGCAGTACTTC.

This clone was found once. The chain carries TRBV27 and TRBJ2-5, with D unresolved. The CDR3 loop spans 13 amino acids. Trimming took 5 bases from V and 7 from J, leaving 14 bases between them. Germline CDR1 is MNHEY and CDR2 is SMNVEV (reference sequence). The CDR3 reads CASSKEGLGTQYF. CDR3 sequence (DNA): TGTGCCAGCAGTAAGGAAGGGCTTGGGACCCAGTACTTC.

The rearrangement links TRBV6-1 to TRBJ2-3; D not resolved. Germline lookup yields CDR1 MNHNS and CDR2 SASEGT. This CDR3 has 12 amino acids. V lost 5 bases to trimming and J lost 4 bases, with 7 bases between them. The CDR3 DNA sequence: TGTGCCAGCAGTCAAACCCCAGATACGCAGTATTTT. This sequence encodes CASSQTPDTQYF.

The chain is built from TRBV9 and TRBJ2-1, with TRBD2 identical over 8 bases. The germline gives CDR1 SGDLS, CDR2 YYNGEE. The CDR3 has 16 residues. V dropped 2 bases and J dropped 6; count of bases not matched to a gene: 10. CDR3 bases: TGTGCCAGCAGCGTCCCGACTAGCGACTTACGCAATGAGCAGTTCTTC. Translation gives CASSVPTSDLRNEQFF.

In DNA, the CDR3 is TGTGCCAGCAGCGTGGGTCAGGGTAGATACAATGAGCAGTTCTTC. The encoded protein is CASSVGQGRYNEQFF. This chain uses TRBV9 with TRBJ2-1, with D possibly matching TRBD1 (5 bases). The germline gives CDR1 SGDLS, CDR2 YYNGEE. The CDR3 is made up of 15 amino acids. Trimming stripped 2 bases from V and 4 bases from J, with 13 bases between.